The 10 T cell receptor beta chains presented below share a single source sample, sequenced in a study of OX40 agonist ivuxolimab in advanced cancers. TCRdb's table, derived via immunoSEQ multiplex PCR, lists solely in-frame clones and lacks some. The table lists nearly 80,000 clones, about four fifths of them singletons, with over 0.4% in the top ten. Specimen: CD4+ or CD8+ T cells sorted from blood, collected in a trial of the OX40 agonist ivuxolimab. These TCRs come from an adult with an advanced solid tumor such as melanoma, head and neck, liver or kidney cancer.

The chain links TRBV6-1 to TRBJ2-2, with 11 bases lining up with TRBD1. This CDR3 comprises 13 residues. With 6 bases clipped from V and 11 bases from J, the junction kept 5 bases outside the gene matches. Looked up from germline, CDR1 is MNHNS and CDR2 is SASEGT. The CDR3 protein is CASSFGTGGELFF. The CDR3 region has the DNA TGTGCCAGCAGCTTCGGGACAGGGGGTGAGCTGTTTTTT.

The chain combines TRBV18 with TRBJ2-3, with TRBD2 matching over 11 bases. The ends lost 3 bases at V and 2 bases at J; junction bases unmatched: 1. CDR3 size: 15 residues. Germline CDR1 is KGHSH and CDR2 is LQKENI. In DNA, the CDR3 is TGTGCCAGCTCACCTAGCGGGGGGGCCACAGATACGCAGTATTTT. This gives the protein CASSPSGGATDTQYF.

The chain joins TRBV5-1 to TRBJ2-1; 7 nucleotides line up with TRBD1. V gave up 2 bases and J gave up 1 base; unmatched junction bases: 3. This CDR3 spans 15 amino acids. Germline V gene lookup returns CDR1 SGHRS and CDR2 YFSETQ. CDR3 amino acids: CASSLGTASYNEQFF. CDR3 nucleotide sequence: TGCGCCAGCAGCTTAGGGACAGCTTCCTACAATGAGCAGTTCTTC.

This chain uses TRBV11-2 with TRBJ1-4; the D is unclear. The CDR3 covers 14 residues. Trimming pared 1 base from V and 3 bases from J, leaving 6 bases between. The germline V gene encodes CDR1 SGHAT and CDR2 FQNNGV. CDR3 amino acids: CASSLVAANEKLFF. The DNA for the CDR3 is TGTGCCAGCAGCTTAGTGGCAGCTAATGAAAAACTGTTTTTT.

The chain uses TRBV11-3 and TRBJ2-7; 9 bases fit TRBD2. V lost 5 bases to trimming and J lost 5 bases; unmatched junction nucleotides: 4. Germline-derived CDR1 and CDR2 are SGHNT and YENEEA. The CDR3 runs 13 residues. The DNA of the CDR3 is TGTGCCAGCAGCCCGGGACTAGCTAACGAGCAGTACTTC. Amino acid sequence: CASSPGLANEQYF.

The chain carries TRBV7-7 and TRBJ1-1, with D tentatively TRBD1 (6 bases). Trimming took 2 bases from V and 4 from J, leaving 11 bases between them. This CDR3 spans 14 amino acids. The germline gives CDR1 SSHAT, CDR2 FNYEAQ (reference sequence). The CDR3 bases are TGTGCCAGCAGCTTATTCTTGGGGGCCACTGAAGCTTTCTTT. This gives the protein CASSLFLGATEAFF.

This clone has just a few counts. The chain is built from TRBV2 and TRBJ2-1; TRBD2 might be the D (5 bases). V was cut by 5 bases and J by 15 bases, with 26 bases left in between. Germline V gene data show CDR1 as SNHLY and CDR2 as FYNNEI. The CDR3 sequence is 15 residues long. The CDR3 DNA reads as TGTGCCAGCAGTCCGAACGCGGGTGGAGGAGGCGCGCCGTTCTTC. It specifies CASSPNAGGGGAPFF.

The chain recombines TRBV9 with TRBJ1-1; TRBD1 agrees at 9 bases. The CDR3 consists of 17 residues. Germline V lookup: CDR1 SGDLS, CDR2 YYNGEE. V lost 3 bases and J lost 2; bases outside the gene matches: 11. The CDR3, as DNA: TGTGCCAGCAGCGACAGGGGGCGCTTAGGTAGTAACACTGAAGCTTTCTTT. It specifies CASSDRGRLGSNTEAFF.

The chain has TRBV27 and TRBJ1-2, with TRBD1 identical over 9 bases. The ends lost 3 bases at V and 5 bases at J; junction bases unmatched: 4. CDR3 length equals 14 residues. Per the germline V gene, CDR1 is MNHEY and CDR2 is SMNVEV (reference sequence). CDR3 amino acids: CASSFLDRGYGYTF. Written as DNA, the CDR3 is TGTGCCAGCAGTTTTTTGGACAGGGGTTATGGCTACACCTTC.

The chain carries TRBV19 and TRBJ2-2; possible D gene TRBD2, 6 bases. Germline loops: CDR1 LNHDA, CDR2 SQIVND (reference sequence). V was pared by 7 bases and J by 4 bases, with 13 bases between. This CDR3 spans 14 amino acids. The CDR3 loop is CASIPVGGTGELFF. The CDR3 DNA reads as TGTGCCAGTATCCCGGTGGGGGGCACCGGGGAGCTGTTTTTT.